This T cell receptor (beta chain) was identified in a study of T cell responses to AZD1222 COVID-19 vaccine. Study outcomes and limitations: Vaccine-associated CD4 TCRs ranged over spike, dominating at 160-218 and 743-854. Nearly half of unique spike-specific TCRs reportedly avoided B.1.351 and B.1.1.7 mutated regions.

On this clone: Antigen specificity is unknown.

TCRdb's table, derived via immunoSEQ multiplex PCR, lists solely in-frame clones and lacks some. Seen here are about 160,000 clones, approximately 92% observed once, and the top ten hold 3% to 3.5%. V lost 3 bases and J lost 8, with 13 bases in between. The CDR3 is made up of 13 amino acids. CDR1 is LGHDT, CDR2 YNNKEL, per germline (reference sequence). This clonotype was sampled from an adult who received the AZD1222 COVID-19 vaccine. V is TRBV3-1 (or the pseudogene TRBV3-2) and J is TRBJ1-1; no firm D call. Source: peripheral blood, taken 28 days after the second AZD1222 dose. The CDR3: CASSQDGEEEAFF. DNA of the CDR3: TGTGCCAGCAGCCAGGACGGGGAAGAGGAAGCTTTCTTT.